This TCR beta chain was documented in a study of CD8+ T cells in alopecia areata. Across the study: Treated patients swallowed 5 to 10 mg of oral tofacitinib twice daily. Dosing with tofacitinib proceeded for 6 to 18 months, followed by 6 months off drug.

Regarding the study as a whole: It was lesional scalp, especially alopecia totalis/universalis, that showed higher clonality than normal scalp.

It was cDNA, reverse transcribed from extracted RNA, that served as the sequencing template. Generated by immunoSEQ multiplex PCR, the TCRdb table keeps only in-frame clones and is missing some. The table shows over 110,000 clones, with about 47% occurring only once. The CDR3 consists of 18 residues. Germline CDR1 is SGHVS and CDR2 is FQNEAQ. After removal of 3 bases from V and 0 bases from J, the junction contained 9 bases not matched to a gene. In regard to this clone: Its antigen is undetermined.

The sequence derives from a human donor with alopecia areata. The rearrangement links TRBV7-8 to TRBJ2-7, with TRBD2 matching 12 bases. Specimen: CD4+ T cells sorted from blood, collected at week 0. The CDR3 loop is CASSFRLAGDIFSYEQYF. For the CDR3, the DNA is TGTGCCAGCAGCTTCAGACTAGCGGGAGACATCTTCTCCTACGAGCAGTACTTC.